This entry is about one T cell receptor beta chain. Germline trimming cut 2 bases from V and 2 bases from J; bases unmatched to any gene: 2. The CDR3 is 14 residues long. Germline V gene lookup returns CDR1 ENHRY and CDR2 SYGVKD. Specified treatment: randomized to nivolumab then ipilimumab (arm A) or the reverse (arm B). The assay was immunoSEQ multiplex PCR, and TCRdb's table has in-frame clones only and misses some. The data contain 20,000 to 25,000 clones, roughly 78% of them singletons. The data derive from a study of sequential checkpoint blockade in melanoma. J is TRBJ1-2 and V is TRBV10-3; TRBD1 matches at 7 bases. The sample was CD8+ T cells sorted from blood (inferred from file names), taken from a patient given nivolumab and ipilimumab in sequence. This TCR derives from a human donor with melanoma. The CDR3 DNA follows: TGTGCCATCAGTGAGAGGGGGCAGAACTATGGCTACACCTTC. Its protein is CAISERGQNYGYTF.